This passage covers 29 T cell receptor beta chains from one sample sequenced in a study of cytomegalovirus exposure and HLA in healthy donors. Primers for the PCR totalled 60 Vbeta and 13 Jbeta. The repertoire was sequenced with immunoSEQ multiplex PCR; TCRdb's copy has only in-frame clones and lacks some. The sample lists some 120,000 clones; 73% were seen once. Sequenced input: PBMCs. The receptors were gathered from a man aged 55-75 years in good health and CMV-seropositive.

V gene TRBV2 combines with J gene TRBJ2-3; possibly TRBD2 for D (6 bases). This CDR3 has 17 amino acids. Between the trimmed V and J ends, which lost 5 bases and 5 bases, there was a span of 23 bases. CDR1 and CDR2 from the germline V gene are SNHLY and FYNNEI. The CDR3: CASSHARDFAGVDTQYF. The DNA of the CDR3 is TGTGCCAGCAGTCACGCCAGGGACTTCGCGGGTGTAGATACGCAGTATTTT.

The chain recombines TRBV2 with TRBJ1-5; unclear D gene. Trimming took 1 base from V and 5 from J, leaving 9 bases between them. The germline gives CDR1 SNHLY, CDR2 FYNNEI. The CDR3 loop spans 14 amino acids. CDR3 nucleotides: TGTGCCAGCAGTGAAGTACAGAAGGATCAGCCCCAGCATTTT. Translation gives CASSEVQKDQPQHF.

The chain uses TRBV18 and TRBJ2-6; D gene unclear. The CDR3 totals 14 residues. Trimming left V 6 bases short and J 4 bases short, with 10 bases between. Germline V gene sequence: CDR1 KGHSH, CDR2 LQKENI. The DNA for the CDR3 is TGTGCCAGCTCGGCAGCGCAGGGGGCCAACGTCCTGACTTTC. Amino acid sequence: CASSAAQGANVLTF.

This clone appeared a few times. The rearrangement links TRBV5-1 to TRBJ2-7, with 13 nucleotides matching TRBD2. CDR1 and CDR2 from the germline V gene are SGHRS and YFSETQ. V lost 0 bases and J lost 2; bases outside the gene matches: 8. There are 18 residues in the CDR3. DNA for the CDR3: TGCGCCAGCAGCTTGGCGCGGACTAGCGGGGGCTTCGCCTACGAGCAGTACTTC. Translating gives CASSLARTSGGFAYEQYF.

This chain joins TRBV2 and TRBJ2-3; TRBD2 agrees at 11 bases. The CDR3 spans 17 residues. The germline V gene encodes CDR1 SNHLY and CDR2 FYNNEI. The V gene end was trimmed by 8 bases and the J gene end by 2 bases; junction bases not matched to a gene: 12. The CDR3 protein is CASRTFSGGADTDTQYF. The CDR3 region has the DNA TGTGCCAGCCGCACCTTTAGCGGGGGGGCCGACACAGATACGCAGTATTTT. Supplemented by reference TRBV2 and TRBJ2-3, the full variable domain reads EPEVTQTPSHQVTQMGQEVILRCVPISNHLYFYWYRQILGQKVEFLVSFYNNEISEKSEIFDDQFSVERPDGSNFTLKIRSTKLEDSAMYFCASRTFSGGADTDTQYFGPGTRLTVL.

The CDR3 nucleotides read TGCGCCAGCAGCTTGGATACACAGGGGGCCGATGGCTACACCTTC. This encodes CASSLDTQGADGYTF. This chain links TRBV5-1 with TRBJ1-2, with 9 nucleotides matching TRBD1. Germline lookup yields CDR1 SGHRS and CDR2 YFSETQ. Trimming took 0 bases from V and 6 from J; bases not matched to a gene: 6. The CDR3 runs 15 residues.

The chain joins TRBV5-6 to TRBJ1-6; TRBD1 aligns across 9 bases. This CDR3 has 18 amino acids. The germline V gene encodes CDR1 SGHDT and CDR2 YYEEEE. With 1 base clipped from V and 0 bases from J, the junction kept 5 bases outside the gene matches. The CDR3 DNA sequence: TGTGCCAGCAGCTTGTTCGGACAGGGGAACTCCTATAATTCACCCCTCCACTTT. Protein sequence: CASSLFGQGNSYNSPLHF.

This chain connects TRBV10-1 to TRBJ1-1; D might be TRBD1 (6 bases). The CDR3 runs 14 residues. The germline V gene encodes CDR1 WNHNN and CDR2 SYGVQD (reference sequence). V dropped 3 bases and J dropped 1 base, with 9 bases sitting between them. Here the CDR3 DNA reads TGCGCCAGCAGTGAAACAGGGCCGAACACTGAAGCTTTCTTT. Amino acid sequence: CASSETGPNTEAFF.

The J gene is TRBJ2-2, the V gene TRBV18; 8 nucleotides align to TRBD1. The CDR3 sequence is 16 residues long. Trimming cost V 3 bases and J 0 bases; bases outside gene matches: 3. Germline V gives CDR1 KGHSH, CDR2 LQKENI. CDR3 sequence reads: CASSPSTGANTGELFF. The CDR3 DNA follows: TGTGCCAGCTCACCCTCGACAGGGGCGAACACCGGGGAGCTGTTTTTT.

The rearrangement links TRBV5-1 to TRBJ1-1; D might be TRBD1 (6 bases). CDR3 size: 16 residues. Germline V gene sequence: CDR1 SGHRS, CDR2 YFSETQ. Trimming removed 7 bases at V and 1 base at J, with 20 bases between. The CDR3: CASGRSGGRGNTEAFF. CDR3 coding DNA: TGCGCCAGCGGCCGTTCGGGGGGCCGTGGGAACACTGAAGCTTTCTTT.

This chain connects TRBV4-2 to TRBJ2-5; D possibly corresponds to TRBD2 (6 bases). V was pared by 0 bases and J by 5 bases, with 7 bases between. The CDR3 loop spans 13 amino acids. CDR1 is LGHNA and CDR2 is YNFKEQ in the germline V gene. DNA for the CDR3: TGTGCCAGCAGCCAAGATGGGAGGGAGACCCAGTACTTC. Translating it yields CASSQDGRETQYF.

This clone was picked up a small number of times. The V gene is TRBV11-2, the J gene TRBJ1-6, with D hard to call. Per germline, CDR1 SGHAT and CDR2 FQNNGV. The CDR3 length is 13 residues. Trimming removed 2 bases at V and 9 bases at J, with 8 bases between. CDR3 bases: TGTGCCAGCAGCTTAAGCTCAGGTTCACCCCTCCACTTT. Its translation: CASSLSSGSPLHF.

The chain combines TRBV6-1 with TRBJ2-7, with a tentative D call TRBD2 (5 bases). CDR3 length equals 13 residues. CDR1 and CDR2 from the germline V gene are MNHNS and SASEGT. V was shortened by 5 bases and J by 4 bases, with 12 bases between the two germline ends. This chain's CDR3 is CASSITEVYEQYF. For the CDR3, the DNA is TGTGCCAGCAGTATTACGGAGGTTTACGAGCAGTACTTC.

This chain links TRBV10-3 with TRBJ2-1; D is unclear. This CDR3 spans 13 amino acids. CDR1 ENHRY and CDR2 SYGVKD come from the germline V gene. V was pared by 5 bases and J by 1 base, with 6 bases between. The CDR3 loop is CAISLNSYNEQFF. CDR3 coding DNA: TGTGCCATCAGTTTAAATTCCTACAATGAGCAGTTCTTC.

The chain has TRBV30 and TRBJ2-2; D gene uncertain. The ends were cut back, 2 bases at V and 7 bases at J, with 14 bases in the middle. Germline V CDR1 and CDR2: GTSNPN, SVGIG (reference sequence). The CDR3 consists of 14 residues. CDR3 sequence (DNA): TGTGCCTGGAGTTTCGTAGTAGAGATCGGGGAGCTGTTTTTT. Amino acids: CAWSFVVEIGELFF. The whole variable domain, remainder taken from reference TRBV30 and TRBJ2-2, is SQTIHQWPATLVQPVGSPLSLECTVEGTSNPNLYWYRQAAGRGLQLLFYSVGIGQISSEVPQNLSASRPQDRQFILSSKKLLLSDSGFYLCAWSFVVEIGELFFGEGSRLTVL.

This chain uses TRBV28 with TRBJ1-2; possible D gene TRBD1, 5 bases. CDR1 and CDR2 from the germline V gene are MDHEN and SYDVKM. Trimming cost V 4 bases and J 6 bases, with 18 bases left between them. The CDR3 length is 15 residues. CDR3 bases: TGTGCCAGCAGTTCCGGGACTCCAGCTACGAATGGCTACACCTTC. The encoded protein is CASSSGTPATNGYTF.

The V gene is TRBV9, the J gene TRBJ2-3; 7 positions match TRBD2. After removal of 4 bases from V and 6 bases from J, the junction contained 8 bases not matched to a gene. This CDR3 is 14 amino acids long. Germline V CDR1 and CDR2: SGDLS, YYNGEE. The CDR3 sequence: CASSSGLVADTQYF. The DNA for the CDR3 is TGTGCCAGCAGCTCTGGACTAGTGGCGGATACGCAGTATTTT.

The sample holds a few counts of this clone. This chain connects TRBV5-1 to TRBJ2-1, with 7 bases fitting TRBD1. With 2 bases clipped from V and 6 bases from J, the junction kept 8 bases outside the gene matches. The length of the CDR3 is 15 residues. Germline-derived CDR1 and CDR2 are SGHRS and YFSETQ. The chain's CDR3 is CASSFDREYSNEQFF. The DNA for the CDR3 is TGCGCCAGCAGCTTCGACAGGGAGTACAGCAATGAGCAGTTCTTC.

This clone was recorded a few times. V is TRBV5-6 and J is TRBJ1-4; possibly TRBD1 for D (5 bases). Looked up from germline, CDR1 is SGHDT and CDR2 is YYEEEE. The CDR3 runs 15 residues. V lost 2 bases and J 8 bases, leaving 16 bases between the germline ends. The CDR3 reads CASSFSRTRGEKLFF. The CDR3 nucleotides read TGTGCCAGCAGCTTCAGTAGGACGCGGGGGGAAAAACTGTTTTTT.

In nucleotides, the CDR3 is TGTGCCAGTAGCAACTACCCCAGGGGCGGCGGGGAGCTGTTTTTT. Protein sequence: CASSNYPRGGGELFF. The V gene is TRBV19, the J gene TRBJ2-2; D might be TRBD1 (6 bases). The germline V gene encodes CDR1 LNHDA and CDR2 SQIVND (reference sequence). V lost 6 bases and J lost 7, with 18 bases in between. The CDR3 extends over 15 amino acids.

The V call is TRBV5-1, the J call TRBJ2-3, with 9 bases lining up with TRBD1. The CDR3 contains 14 residues. V was clipped by 3 bases and J by 6 bases; unmatched bases: 5. CDR1 is SGHRS, CDR2 YFSETQ, per germline. This CDR3 reads CASSWTGEADTQYF. CDR3 nucleotides: TGCGCCAGCAGCTGGACAGGGGAGGCGGATACGCAGTATTTT.

This chain uses TRBV6-5 with TRBJ1-1; no reliable D call. The CDR3 covers 16 residues. From germline, CDR1 is MNHEY and CDR2 SVGAGI. V was trimmed by 0 bases and J by 1 base, leaving 12 bases between them. CDR3 in amino acids: CASSYSMRSKNTEAFF. CDR3 DNA: TGTGCCAGCAGTTACTCGATGCGATCGAAGAACACTGAAGCTTTCTTT.

The chain combines TRBV9 with TRBJ2-1, with D perhaps TRBD2 (7 bases). V was trimmed by 0 bases and J by 2 bases, leaving 15 bases between them. The germline V gene encodes CDR1 SGDLS and CDR2 YYNGEE. The CDR3 sequence is 17 residues long. CDR3 sequence reads: CASSVARRGGTYNEQFF. The CDR3 nucleotides are TGTGCCAGCAGCGTAGCCAGGAGGGGGGGGACCTACAATGAGCAGTTCTTC.

This clone occurred a few times. The CDR3 sequence is CASRMGLGSGVGTQYF. The DNA of the CDR3 is TGTGCCAGCAGGATGGGGTTAGGTAGCGGGGTTGGTACGCAGTATTTT. The chain recombines TRBV2 with TRBJ2-3; 8 nucleotides align to TRBD2. After removal of 6 bases from V and 8 bases from J, the junction contained 16 bases not matched to a gene. There are 16 residues in the CDR3. Germline lookup yields CDR1 SNHLY and CDR2 FYNNEI.

V usage is TRBV5-6 and J usage is TRBJ2-3, with a possible D match to TRBD2 (6 bases). Trimming took off 3 bases at V and 0 bases at J, with 17 bases between the two ends. This CDR3 spans 17 amino acids. CDR1 and CDR2 (germline): SGHDT, YYEEEE. CDR3 region: CASSYRLDLLSTDTQYF. Here the CDR3 DNA reads TGTGCCAGCAGCTACCGACTAGACCTTCTTAGCACAGATACGCAGTATTTT.

The rearrangement links TRBV4-2 to TRBJ2-7, with 7 bases fitting TRBD1. Trimming removed 1 base from V and 0 bases from J; junction bases left unmatched: 12. Per germline, CDR1 LGHNA and CDR2 YNFKEQ. CDR3 length: 18 amino acids. Here the CDR3 reads CASSQVWEDRDHSYEQYF. The CDR3 DNA reads TGTGCCAGCAGCCAAGTATGGGAAGACAGGGACCACTCCTACGAGCAGTACTTC.

This clone occurred a few times. The chain employs TRBV4-1 and TRBJ2-7; perhaps TRBD2 as D (6 bases). Trimming left V 0 bases short and J 3 bases short, with 18 bases between. CDR1 and CDR2 (germline): MGHRA, YSYEKL. This CDR3 is built from 17 residues. For the CDR3, the DNA is TGCGCCAGCAGCCAAGAGGAGACTAGACAGTTCATCTACGAGCAGTACTTC. It encodes CASSQEETRQFIYEQYF.

The gene calls are TRBV28 and TRBJ1-2; the D gene is possibly TRBD1 (5 bases). In germline, CDR1 is MDHEN, CDR2 SYDVKM. Trimming stripped 5 bases from V and 6 bases from J, with 13 bases between. The CDR3 has 13 amino acids. CDR3 region: CASSGTEGHGYTF. DNA of the CDR3: TGTGCCAGCAGTGGGACGGAGGGGCATGGCTACACCTTC.

The chain is built from TRBV27 and TRBJ1-1; TRBD1 is a possible D gene (6 bases). The CDR3 runs to 15 residues. Germline CDR1 MNHEY, CDR2 SMNVEV (reference sequence). V dropped 6 bases and J dropped 5 bases, with 19 bases sitting between them. CDR3 region: CASSKGGGIVTEAFF. The CDR3 nucleotides read TGTGCCAGCAGCAAGGGGGGGGGTATAGTTACTGAAGCTTTCTTT.